The 10 T cell receptor beta chains listed next were all sequenced from one sample in a study of T cell repertoires in cytomegalovirus infection. TCRdb processed the reads anew with MiXCR; each CDR3 protein has one entry. Of around 630,000 distinct CDR3 sequences listed, roughly a quarter were seen once; the top ten hold roughly 8%. The sequencing input was CD8+ T cells from PBMCs. The receptors were sampled from a human donor in good health (CMV status not recorded). Some clones in this sample may be carry-over from other donors' samples.

The chain uses TRBV12-3 or TRBV12-4 and TRBJ2-1; perhaps TRBD1 as D (6 bases). The length of the CDR3 is 12 residues. Deletions cut 5 bases from V and 8 bases from J, with 10 bases between. The CDR3 DNA reads TGTGCCAGCAGTCAACAGGGTTATGAGCAGTTCTTC. Translation gives CASSQQGYEQFF.

The chain combines TRBV28 with TRBJ2-1; possible D gene TRBD2, 6 bases. This CDR3 comprises 15 residues. The germline V and J ends were trimmed by 6 bases and 9 bases, with 21 bases remaining between them. CDR1 and CDR2 from the germline V gene are MDHEN and SYDVKM. The CDR3 DNA reads as TGTGCCAGCAGCAAACTAGTGGGGGGAGGTGGTGAGCAGTTCTTC. Translation gives CASSKLVGGGGEQFF.

This sequence joins TRBV5-5 and TRBJ1-5, with D tentatively TRBD1 (6 bases). V lost 2 bases and J 0 bases, leaving 9 bases between the germline ends. Germline lookup yields CDR1 SGHKS and CDR2 YYEKEE (reference sequence). CDR3 size: 15 residues. The CDR3 sequence: CASSFQGNSNQPQHF. As DNA, the CDR3 is TGTGCCAGCAGCTTTCAGGGGAATAGCAATCAGCCCCAGCATTTT.

Many counts were recorded for this clonotype. The V gene is TRBV6-2 or TRBV6-3, the J gene TRBJ2-6; D is uncertain. This CDR3 spans 21 amino acids. From germline, CDR1 is MNHEY and CDR2 SVGEGT. Trimming shortened V by 0 bases and J by 0 bases, and 21 bases separated the two germline ends. The CDR3 DNA reads as TGTGCCAGCAGTTACTCGACTCCCGGTGTACCAGCCAACTCTGGGGCCAACGTCCTGACTTTC. Its translation: CASSYSTPGVPANSGANVLTF.

This clonotype was observed at least ten times. The gene calls are TRBV7-2 and TRBJ2-1; maybe TRBD1 (6 bases). Germline V CDR1 and CDR2: SGHTA, FQGNSA. With 7 bases removed from V and 4 bases from J, the gap between germline ends came to 11 bases. This CDR3 comprises 13 residues. Here the CDR3 DNA reads TGTGCCAGCACTGGACAGATATACAATGAGCAGTTCTTC. The encoded protein is CASTGQIYNEQFF.

The chain has TRBV6-4 and TRBJ1-2, with a weak D call TRBD1 (5 bases). CDR3 length: 14 amino acids. Trimming cost V 0 bases and J 7 bases, with 12 bases left between them. Germline V gene sequence: CDR1 MRHNA, CDR2 SNTAGT. The CDR3 loop reads CASSDSIRDVGYTF. The CDR3 DNA follows: TGTGCCAGCAGTGACTCGATTCGGGACGTTGGCTACACCTTC.

A word on this clonotype: Mismatch with germline at one junction end may stem from a read error. The J gene is TRBJ2-5, the V gene TRBV27; D unclear. The germline V gene encodes CDR1 MNHEY and CDR2 SMNVEV (reference sequence). The CDR3 totals 12 residues. CDR3 nucleotide sequence: TGTGCCAGCAGTTTGGACCAAGAGACCCTGTACTTC. Residues: CASSLDQETLYF.

The V call is TRBV28, the J call TRBJ1-1; D remains ambiguous. There are 12 residues in the CDR3. The V and J ends lost 0 bases and 7 bases respectively, with 6 bases between them. Looked up from germline, CDR1 is MDHEN and CDR2 is SYDVKM. CDR3 protein: CASSLWGIEAFF. The CDR3 DNA sequence: TGTGCCAGCAGTTTATGGGGCATTGAAGCTTTCTTT.

This clonotype was seen many times. CDR3 bases: TGTGCCAGCAGTTTAGAGGGGTTCAATCAGCCCCAGCATTTT. Its translation: CASSLEGFNQPQHF. This chain links TRBV12-3 or TRBV12-4 with TRBJ1-5; D might be TRBD1 (5 bases). V lost 1 base and J lost 3, with 7 bases in between. The CDR3 runs 14 residues.

This clonotype was counted many times. The chain carries TRBV27 and TRBJ2-2; D may be TRBD1 (6 bases). Germline V gives CDR1 MNHEY, CDR2 SMNVEV (reference sequence). The CDR3 runs 14 residues. Deletions cut 6 bases from V and 4 bases from J, with 12 bases between. CDR3 residues: CASSLGAATGELFF. CDR3 nucleotides: TGTGCCAGCAGCTTGGGGGCAGCCACCGGGGAGCTGTTTTTT.